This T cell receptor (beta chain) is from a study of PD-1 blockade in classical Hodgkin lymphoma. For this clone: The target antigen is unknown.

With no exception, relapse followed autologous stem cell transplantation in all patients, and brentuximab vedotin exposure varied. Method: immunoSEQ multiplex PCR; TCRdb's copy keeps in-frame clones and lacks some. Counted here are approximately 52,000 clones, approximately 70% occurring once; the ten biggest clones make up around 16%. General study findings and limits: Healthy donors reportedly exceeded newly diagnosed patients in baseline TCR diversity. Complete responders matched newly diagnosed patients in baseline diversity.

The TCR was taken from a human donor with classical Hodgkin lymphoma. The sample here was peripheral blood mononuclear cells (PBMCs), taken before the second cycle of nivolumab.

Written as DNA, the CDR3 is TGCAGCGTTGAGAGTCGTCTTAACTATGGCTACACCTTC. Amino acid sequence: CSVESRLNYGYTF. The genes are TRBV29-1 and TRBJ1-2; D unclear. The CDR3 spans 13 residues. V gave up 3 bases and J gave up 1 base, with 9 bases separating them. The germline V gene has CDR1 SQVTM and CDR2 ANQGSEA.